Presented here are 13 T cell receptor beta chains from one specimen sequenced in a study of blood T cell repertoires in COVID-19. Sequenced by immunoSEQ multiplex PCR; TCRdb stores in-frame clones only, minus some. The sample yields about 130,000 clones, 86% seen once. Material: peripheral blood. These TCRs come from an older woman with COVID-19, enrolled during active disease.

V usage is TRBV27 and J usage is TRBJ2-1, with TRBD2 matching 11 bases. V shed 3 bases and J 6 bases; nucleotides not matched to a gene: 1. Germline V lookup: CDR1 MNHEY, CDR2 SMNVEV (reference sequence). CDR3 length: 14 residues. The CDR3 loop reads CASSFLAGGNEQFF. In DNA, the CDR3 is TGTGCCAGCAGTTTCCTAGCGGGGGGCAATGAGCAGTTCTTC.

In DNA form, the CDR3 reads TGTGCCAGCAGTTACTCGGCCCTCCGATTCGATGAGCAGTTCTTC. Translating gives CASSYSALRFDEQFF. This chain uses TRBV6-5 with TRBJ2-1; D is uncertain. The V end lost 0 bases, the J end lost 8 bases, and 14 bases lay between the germline ends. There are 15 residues in the CDR3. Germline assignment: CDR1 MNHEY and CDR2 SVGAGI.

V gene TRBV5-4 combines with J gene TRBJ2-1; 10 bases line up with TRBD2. V lost 0 bases and J lost 2; bases outside the gene matches: 8. The germline gives CDR1 SGHNT, CDR2 YYREEE (reference sequence). The CDR3 is made up of 18 amino acids. Here the CDR3 reads CASSLEAGGGLPYNEQFF. The CDR3 DNA reads as TGTGCCAGCAGCTTGGAAGCGGGGGGGGGATTACCCTACAATGAGCAGTTCTTC.

This rearrangement joins TRBV27 to TRBJ2-5, with TRBD2 matching 7 bases. Germline CDR1 is MNHEY and CDR2 is SMNVEV (reference sequence). The CDR3 runs 13 residues. The V gene end was trimmed by 10 bases and the J gene end by 3 bases; junction bases not matched to a gene: 8. The CDR3 nucleotides are TGTGCCACCGCTGGGGACTACGAAGAGACCCAGTACTTC. Translation: CATAGDYEETQYF.

The sample holds one count of this clone. J is TRBJ2-1 and V is TRBV19; 8 nucleotides match TRBD1. After removal of 4 bases from V and 6 bases from J, the junction contained 5 bases not matched to a gene. In germline, CDR1 is LNHDA, CDR2 SQIVND (reference sequence). The CDR3 contains 14 residues. The CDR3: CASSTMDRVNEQFF. CDR3 DNA: TGTGCCAGTAGTACAATGGACAGGGTCAATGAGCAGTTCTTC. Looking up the rest from reference TRBV19 and TRBJ2-1 gives the full variable domain: DGGITQSPKYLFRKEGQNVTLSCEQNLNHDAMYWYRQDPGQGLRLIYYSQIVNDFQKGDIAEGYSVSREKKESFPLTVTSAQKNPTAFYLCASSTMDRVNEQFFGPGTRLTVL.

The chain is built from TRBV5-1 and TRBJ2-7; 10 bases match TRBD1. Germline assignment: CDR1 SGHRS and CDR2 YFSETQ. The CDR3 has 16 amino acids. V lost 2 bases, J lost 2 bases, and 7 bases stayed unmatched. This CDR3 reads CASSLTPGQGTYEQYF. CDR3 nucleotides: TGCGCCAGCAGCTTAACACCGGGACAGGGGACCTACGAGCAGTACTTC.

This clone turned up a few times. CDR3 coding DNA: TGTGCCAGCAGTTTAATTGGCAGGATGGTAGCTGAAGCTTTCTTT. Translated, it gives CASSLIGRMVAEAFF. The chain employs TRBV28 and TRBJ1-1; no definite D call. Germline CDR1 MDHEN, CDR2 SYDVKM. Trimming pared 2 bases from V and 6 bases from J, leaving 16 bases between. The CDR3 sequence is 15 residues long.

The chain is built from TRBV29-1 and TRBJ2-7, with 8 bases identical to TRBD1. Germline values: CDR1 SQVTM, CDR2 ANQGSEA. This CDR3 is 14 amino acids long. V shed 6 bases, J shed 1 base, and the junction held 8 bases outside the gene matches. CDR3: CSVKQGVKSYEQYF. The CDR3 DNA follows: TGCAGCGTCAAACAGGGGGTGAAATCCTACGAGCAGTACTTC.

This chain uses TRBV28 with TRBJ2-3, with 8 bases identical to TRBD2. V shed 1 base, J shed 2 bases, and the junction held 5 bases outside the gene matches. Germline assignment: CDR1 MDHEN and CDR2 SYDVKM. This CDR3 has 16 residues. CDR3 loop: CASSLSGLASTDTQYF. DNA of the CDR3: TGTGCCAGCAGTTTATCCGGACTAGCCTCCACAGATACGCAGTATTTT.

This chain connects TRBV5-4 to TRBJ2-2; 8 positions agree with TRBD2. CDR3 length: 16 residues. Germline V gene data show CDR1 as SGHNT and CDR2 as YYREEE (reference sequence). The V and J ends lost 0 bases and 4 bases, in that order; junction bases with no gene match: 5. CDR3 loop: CASSLAGRGITGELFF. In nucleotides, the CDR3 is TGTGCCAGCAGCTTGGCCGGGAGGGGGATCACCGGGGAGCTGTTTTTT.

The chain joins TRBV6-1 to TRBJ1-4; TRBD1 matches at 9 bases. This CDR3 contains 17 residues. CDR1 and CDR2 (germline): MNHNS, SASEGT. After removal of 4 bases from V and 7 bases from J, the junction contained 13 bases not matched to a gene. The chain's CDR3 is CASSGPARTGVAEKLFF. As DNA, the CDR3 is TGTGCCAGCAGTGGCCCCGCCCGGACAGGGGTTGCTGAAAAACTGTTTTTT.

The chain uses TRBV7-8 and TRBJ1-4; no clear D gene. CDR3 size: 14 residues. V lost 0 bases and J 8 bases, leaving 10 bases between the germline ends. Germline V gene sequence: CDR1 SGHVS, CDR2 FQNEAQ. For the CDR3, the DNA is TGTGCCAGCAGCTTAGCGAGGTTAGAGGAAAAACTGTTTTTT. Translation: CASSLARLEEKLFF.

V usage is TRBV19 and J usage is TRBJ2-1; weak D call: TRBD2 (6 bases). Trimming took off 5 bases at V and 3 bases at J, with 26 bases between the two ends. This CDR3 has 19 residues. Germline CDR1 LNHDA, CDR2 SQIVND (reference sequence). The chain's CDR3 is CASSPWGESGTNSYNEQFF. CDR3 nucleotide sequence: TGTGCCAGTAGTCCCTGGGGGGAATCCGGGACGAACAGCTACAATGAGCAGTTCTTC.